A selection of T cell receptor beta chains follows, all from one sample in a study of T-cell memory formation after mild COVID-19. TCRdb itself ran the 5' RACE reads through MiXCR, one entry per CDR3 protein. The table has 300,000 to 400,000 distinct CDR3 sequences, under 15% seen once. Sequences were obtained from PBMCs or a T cell subset sorted from them (not recorded which). The receptors come from a young man who had mild COVID-19 (a few samples of this study predate the infection). Cell type and time point are not known. CDR3s leave out the opening cysteine and the closing phenylalanine or tryptophan.

>TRBV11-2|TRBJ2-2
ASSLVGQTHTGELF
>TRBV27|TRBJ1-4
ASSPRWARNEKLF
>TRBV24-1|TRBJ2-2
ATSDRAGARNTGELF
>TRBV7-2|TRBJ2-7
ASSFFPNAEQY
>TRBV20-1|TRBJ1-5
SASRGQPQH
>TRBV20-1|TRBJ1-3
SARAFAVVSGNTIY
>TRBV6-5|TRBJ2-3
ASSPPGGLADTQY
>TRBV7-9|TRBJ2-2
ASSSTSGPLITGELF
>TRBV12-3/TRBV12-4|TRBJ2-3
ASSGRGARSDTQY
>TRBV20-1|TRBJ1-3
SASSVAGNTIY
>TRBV9|TRBJ2-1
ASSSEGGGARDEQF
>TRBV3-1|TRBJ1-6
ASTRTPNSPLH
>TRBV25-1|TRBJ2-2
ASSWAANTGELF
>TRBV7-9|TRBJ1-2
ASSLVGGRGSYGYT
>TRBV18|TRBJ1-2
ASSPDVPSNYGYT
>TRBV7-8|TRBJ1-2
ASSPDRADGYT
>TRBV30|TRBJ1-1
AWSDGIGSTEAF
>TRBV7-8|TRBJ2-1
ASSFRLAGEAEQF
>TRBV7-2|TRBJ2-7
ASSLASSGGDEQY
>TRBV7-9|TRBJ2-5
ASSYSGLGH
>TRBV12-3/TRBV12-4|TRBJ2-7
ASSLAGSGAHEQY
>TRBV6-2/TRBV6-3|TRBJ2-3
ASSYSRGATTDTQY
>TRBV12-3/TRBV12-4|TRBJ1-1
ASSPSGSMNTEAF
>TRBV9|TRBJ2-2
ASSVGGLAGGPLGELF
>TRBV4-2|TRBJ2-1
ASRTTSGGLSEQF
>TRBV12-3/TRBV12-4|TRBJ2-5
ASRAQGGETQY
>TRBV20-1|TRBJ1-5
SATRGSNQPQH
>TRBV7-2|TRBJ2-3
ASSPQGTGGTDTQY
>TRBV12-3/TRBV12-4|TRBJ2-1
ASSLAGIIPGYNEQF
>TRBV5-4|TRBJ1-1
ASSFMGGTEAF
>TRBV20-1|TRBJ1-2
SARDLGASSGYT
>TRBV14|TRBJ1-3
ASSSTTGVSGNTIY
>TRBV4-1|TRBJ1-1
ASSQDLEGRAF
>TRBV29-1|TRBJ1-3
SVAAGPSSPLSGNTIY
>TRBV5-1|TRBJ2-1
ASSLGGNEQF
>TRBV7-2|TRBJ2-7
ASSLDWGGEQY
>TRBV20-1|TRBJ2-3
SAPTSGGSDTQY
>TRBV6-2/TRBV6-3|TRBJ1-4
ASSYPAAVDEKLF
>TRBV28|TRBJ1-5
ASSQPPDNQPQH
>TRBV12-3/TRBV12-4|TRBJ1-1
ASSLTAATRARDTEAF
>TRBV25-1|TRBJ2-3
ASNNKSGGADTQY
>TRBV6-6|TRBJ2-2
ASSYPSGGELF
>TRBV7-9|TRBJ1-1
ASSVQGFPEAF
>TRBV30|TRBJ2-1
AWSSRTSVYNEQF
>TRBV3-1|TRBJ2-7
ASSGPPLYEQY